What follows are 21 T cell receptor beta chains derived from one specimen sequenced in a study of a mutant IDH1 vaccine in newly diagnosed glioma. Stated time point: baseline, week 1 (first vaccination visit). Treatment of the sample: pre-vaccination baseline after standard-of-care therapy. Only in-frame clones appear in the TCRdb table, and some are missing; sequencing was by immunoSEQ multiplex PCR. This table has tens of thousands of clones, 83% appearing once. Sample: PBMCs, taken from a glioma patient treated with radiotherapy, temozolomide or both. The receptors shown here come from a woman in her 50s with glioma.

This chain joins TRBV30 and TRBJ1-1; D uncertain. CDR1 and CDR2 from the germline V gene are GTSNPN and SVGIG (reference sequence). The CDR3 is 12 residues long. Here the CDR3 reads CAFSPMNTEAFF. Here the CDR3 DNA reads TGTGCTTTCAGCCCCATGAACACTGAAGCTTTCTTT.

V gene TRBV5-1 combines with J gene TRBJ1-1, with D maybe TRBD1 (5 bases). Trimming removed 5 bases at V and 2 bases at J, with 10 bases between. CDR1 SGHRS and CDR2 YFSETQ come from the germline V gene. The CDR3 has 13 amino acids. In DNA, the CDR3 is TGCGCCAGCAGAGGGCAGGGTAACACTGAAGCTTTCTTT. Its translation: CASRGQGNTEAFF.

Written as DNA, the CDR3 is TGTGCCAGCACGACAGGGTCCAGCGGCTACACCTTC. Protein product: CASTTGSSGYTF. This sequence joins TRBV6-5 and TRBJ1-2, with 7 positions matching TRBD1. The germline gives CDR1 MNHEY, CDR2 SVGAGI. The CDR3 sequence is 12 residues long. With 7 bases clipped from V and 8 bases from J, the junction kept 7 bases outside the gene matches.

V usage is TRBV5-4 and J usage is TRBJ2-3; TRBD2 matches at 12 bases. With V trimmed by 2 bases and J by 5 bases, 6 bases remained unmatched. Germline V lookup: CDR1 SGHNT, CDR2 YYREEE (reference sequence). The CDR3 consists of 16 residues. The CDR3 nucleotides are TGTGCCAGCAGCTTCCGGACTAGCGGGGCGGTAGATACGCAGTATTTT. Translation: CASSFRTSGAVDTQYF.

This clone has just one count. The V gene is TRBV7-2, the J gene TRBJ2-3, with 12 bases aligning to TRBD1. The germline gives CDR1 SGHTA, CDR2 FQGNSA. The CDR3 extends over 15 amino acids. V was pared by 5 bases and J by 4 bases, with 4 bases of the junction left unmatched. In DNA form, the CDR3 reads TGTGCCAGCAGCCCGGGACAGGGGGCTGCAGATACGCAGTATTTT. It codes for CASSPGQGAADTQYF.

The CDR3: CASSPLMGANTGELFF. For the CDR3, the DNA is TGTGCCAGCTCACCACTTATGGGCGCGAACACCGGGGAGCTGTTTTTT. The chain couples TRBV18 to TRBJ2-2; the D is unclear. The CDR3 extends over 16 amino acids. V was pared by 1 base and J by 0 bases, with 9 bases between. The V gene's germline CDR1 is KGHSH and CDR2 LQKENI.

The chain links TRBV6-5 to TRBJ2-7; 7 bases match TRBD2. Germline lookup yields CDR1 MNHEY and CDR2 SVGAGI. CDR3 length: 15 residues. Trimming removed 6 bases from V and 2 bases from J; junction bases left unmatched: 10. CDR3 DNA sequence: TGTGCCAGCAGCCTAACCCCGGGGGGAACCTACGAGCAGTACTTC. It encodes CASSLTPGGTYEQYF.

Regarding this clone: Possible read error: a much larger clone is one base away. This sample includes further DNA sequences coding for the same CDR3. The CDR3 protein is CASSLTGELFF. DNA for the CDR3: TGTGCCAGCAGCCTAACCGGGGAGCTGTTTTTT. V gene TRBV28 combines with J gene TRBJ2-2; unclear D gene. Germline-derived CDR1 and CDR2 are MDHEN and SYDVKM. The CDR3 has 11 residues. V was pared by 6 bases and J by 5 bases, with 4 bases between. The complete variable domain, with remaining parts taken from reference TRBV28 and TRBJ2-2, reads DVKVTQSSRYLVKRTGEKVFLECVQDMDHENMFWYRQDPGLGLRLIYFSYDVKMKEKGDIPEGYSVSREKKERFSLILESASTNQTSMYLCASSLTGELFFGEGSRLTVL.

In nucleotides, the CDR3 is TGCAGCCACCGGGAGGGGGCCTTCGAAAGGCAGTTCTTC. This translates into CSHREGAFERQFF. This rearrangement joins TRBV29-1 to TRBJ2-1, with D possibly matching TRBD2 (8 bases). The germline V gene encodes CDR1 SQVTM and CDR2 ANQGSEA. Between the trimmed V and J ends, which lost 8 bases and 12 bases, there was a span of 23 bases. The CDR3 length is 13 residues.

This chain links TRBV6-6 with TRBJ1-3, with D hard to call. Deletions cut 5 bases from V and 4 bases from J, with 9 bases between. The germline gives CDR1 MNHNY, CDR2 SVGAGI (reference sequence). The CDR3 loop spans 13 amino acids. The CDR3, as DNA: TGTGCCAGCAGTACCGATTCAGGAAACACCATATATTTT. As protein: CASSTDSGNTIYF.

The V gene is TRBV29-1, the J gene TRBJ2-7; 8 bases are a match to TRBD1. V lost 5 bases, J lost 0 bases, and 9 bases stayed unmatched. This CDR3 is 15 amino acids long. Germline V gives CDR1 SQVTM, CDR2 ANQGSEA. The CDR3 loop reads CSVRLGQDSSYEQYF. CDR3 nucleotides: TGCAGCGTTAGATTGGGACAGGATTCCTCCTACGAGCAGTACTTC.

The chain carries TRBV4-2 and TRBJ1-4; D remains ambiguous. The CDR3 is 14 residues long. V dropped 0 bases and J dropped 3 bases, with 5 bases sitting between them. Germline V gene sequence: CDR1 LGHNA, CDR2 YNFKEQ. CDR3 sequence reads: CASSQDKPNEKLFF. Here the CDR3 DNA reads TGTGCCAGCAGCCAAGACAAGCCTAATGAAAAACTGTTTTTT.

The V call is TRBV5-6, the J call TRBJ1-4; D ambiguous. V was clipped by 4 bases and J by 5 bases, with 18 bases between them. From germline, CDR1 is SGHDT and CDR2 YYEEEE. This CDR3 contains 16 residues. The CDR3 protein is CASSPRGLFLNEKLFF. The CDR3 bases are TGTGCCAGCAGCCCCCGCGGCCTCTTTCTAAATGAAAAACTGTTTTTT.

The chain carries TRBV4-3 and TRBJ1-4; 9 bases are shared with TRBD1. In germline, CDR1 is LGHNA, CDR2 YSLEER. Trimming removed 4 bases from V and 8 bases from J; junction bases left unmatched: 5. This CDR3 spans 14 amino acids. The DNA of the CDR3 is TGCGCCAGCAGCCCGGACAGGGGAAACGAAAAACTGTTTTTT. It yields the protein CASSPDRGNEKLFF.

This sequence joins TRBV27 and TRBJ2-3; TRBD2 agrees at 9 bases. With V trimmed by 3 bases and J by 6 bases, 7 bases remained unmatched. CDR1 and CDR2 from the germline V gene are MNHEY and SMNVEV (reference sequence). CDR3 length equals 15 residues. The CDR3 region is CASSLQRGAQDTQYF. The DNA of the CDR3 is TGTGCCAGCAGTTTGCAGCGGGGGGCCCAGGATACGCAGTATTTT.

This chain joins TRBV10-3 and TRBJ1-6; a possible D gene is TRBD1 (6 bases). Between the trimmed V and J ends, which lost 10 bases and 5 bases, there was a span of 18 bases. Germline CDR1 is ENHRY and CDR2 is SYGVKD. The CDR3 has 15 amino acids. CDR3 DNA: TGTGCCACCGCGAGGGGGGTAGCAGATAATTCACCCCTCCACTTT. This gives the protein CATARGVADNSPLHF.

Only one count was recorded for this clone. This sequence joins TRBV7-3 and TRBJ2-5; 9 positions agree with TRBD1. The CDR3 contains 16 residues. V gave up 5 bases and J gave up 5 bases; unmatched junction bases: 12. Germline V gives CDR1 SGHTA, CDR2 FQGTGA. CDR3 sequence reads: CASSLKGTGGWETQYF. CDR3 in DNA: TGTGCCAGCAGCCTAAAAGGAACAGGGGGCTGGGAGACCCAGTACTTC.

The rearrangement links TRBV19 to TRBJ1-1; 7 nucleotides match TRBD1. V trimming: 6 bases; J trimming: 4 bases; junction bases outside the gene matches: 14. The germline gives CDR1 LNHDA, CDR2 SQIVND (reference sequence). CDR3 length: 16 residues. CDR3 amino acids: CASSSLSGAGGTEAFF. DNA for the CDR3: TGTGCCAGTAGCTCCCTGTCCGGTGCAGGGGGCACTGAAGCTTTCTTT.

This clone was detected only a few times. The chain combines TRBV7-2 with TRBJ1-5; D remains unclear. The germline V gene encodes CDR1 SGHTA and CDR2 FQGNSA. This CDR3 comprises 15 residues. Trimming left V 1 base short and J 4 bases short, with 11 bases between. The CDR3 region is CASSLVGVGNQPQHF. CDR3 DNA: TGTGCCAGCAGCTTAGTTGGGGTAGGGAATCAGCCCCAGCATTTT.

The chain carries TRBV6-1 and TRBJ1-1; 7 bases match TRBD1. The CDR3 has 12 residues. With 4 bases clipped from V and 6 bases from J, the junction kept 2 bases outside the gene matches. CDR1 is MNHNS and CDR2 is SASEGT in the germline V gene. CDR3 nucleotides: TGTGCCAGCAGTGGACAGGGAGCTGAAGCTTTCTTT. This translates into CASSGQGAEAFF.

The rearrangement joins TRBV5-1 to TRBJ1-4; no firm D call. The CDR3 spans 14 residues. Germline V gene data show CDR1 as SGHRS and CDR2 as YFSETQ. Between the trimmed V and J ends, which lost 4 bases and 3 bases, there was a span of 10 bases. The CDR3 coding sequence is TGCGCCAGCAGCCCCGCGGGTTCTAATGAAAAACTGTTTTTT. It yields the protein CASSPAGSNEKLFF. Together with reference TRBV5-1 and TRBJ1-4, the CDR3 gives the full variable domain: KAGVTQTPRYLIKTRGQQVTLSCSPISGHRSVSWYQQTPGQGLQFLFEYFSETQRNKGNFPGRFSGRQFSNSRSEMNVSTLELGDSALYLCASSPAGSNEKLFFGSGTQLSVL.